Listed below are T cell receptor beta chains from one sample, sequenced in a study of shared clonotypes between healthy human individuals. Profiled with immunoSEQ multiplex PCR; TCRdb holds only in-frame clones, not every one. The table has approximately 500,000 clones, about 96% seen once; the top ten hold about 0.057%. Sequencing was performed on naive CD4+ T cells sorted from blood. The receptors stem from a woman between 25 and 40 years old in good health. CDR3s include the opening cysteine and the closing phenylalanine or tryptophan. The D gene is left open where the match is weak. Clone size is not always given. Where it is, it says once, few, many or a class for expanded clones.

j_call d_call cdr3_length clone_size v_call cdr3_aa cdr3_nt
TRBJ2-1 TRBD2 17 NA TRBV5-1 CASSLSSGGLSYNEQFF TGCGCCAGCAGCTTGTCTAGCGGGGGGTTGTCCTACAATGAGCAGTTCTTC
TRBJ2-7 NA 15 NA TRBV5-1 CASSLALSGVYEQYF TGCGCCAGCAGCTTGGCCTTATCGGGGGTCTACGAGCAGTACTTC
TRBJ1-2 NA 12 NA TRBV14 CASSQTVEGYTF TGTGCCAGCAGCCAAACGGTTGAGGGCTACACCTTC
TRBJ1-3 NA 14 NA TRBV2 CASTPQGLGNTIYF TGTGCCAGCACCCCACAGGGCCTCGGAAACACCATATATTTT
TRBJ2-7 TRBD2 15 NA TRBV4-2 CASSQDLSGRVQQYF TGTGCCAGCAGCCAAGATCTGAGCGGGAGAGTTCAGCAGTACTTC
TRBJ1-5 NA 14 NA TRBV18 CASSPNGGNQPQHF TGTGCCAGCTCACCAAACGGAGGTAATCAGCCCCAGCATTTT
TRBJ2-7 NA 13 NA TRBV29-1 CSVDRGGTYEQYF TGCAGCGTTGACAGGGGCGGTACGTACGAGCAGTACTTC
TRBJ1-1 NA 13 NA TRBV5-6 CASTREVNTEAFF TGTGCCAGCACCCGTGAGGTGAACACTGAAGCTTTCTTT
TRBJ2-7 NA 15 NA TRBV5-1 CASSLFTRGEYEQYF TGCGCCAGCAGCTTGTTTACCAGGGGAGAGTACGAGCAGTACTTC
TRBJ2-7 TRBD2 15 NA TRBV7-8 CASTLLGLAGDEQYF TGTGCCAGCACCCTGCTGGGACTAGCGGGAGACGAGCAGTACTTC
TRBJ1-1 NA 12 NA TRBV27 CASSGEGTEAFF TGTGCCAGCAGTGGGGAGGGGACTGAAGCTTTCTTT
TRBJ1-5 NA 17 NA TRBV9 CASSVGGALDSNQPQHF TGTGCCAGCAGCGTAGGAGGGGCCTTAGATAGCAATCAGCCCCAGCATTTT
TRBJ2-5 TRBD2 16 once TRBV4-1 CASSQGGLAPQETQYF TGCGCCAGCAGCCAAGGGGGACTAGCCCCCCAAGAGACCCAGTACTTC
TRBJ2-4 NA 11 NA TRBV7-9 CASSTGDIQYF TGTGCCAGCTCTACGGGAGACATTCAGTACTTC
TRBJ1-1 NA 14 NA TRBV6-5 CASSSTRLNTEAFF TGTGCCAGCAGTTCTACGCGTTTGAACACTGAAGCTTTCTTT
TRBJ1-2 TRBD1 12 NA TRBV25-1 CASRQGRNGYTF TGTGCCAGCAGACAGGGGAGGAATGGCTACACCTTC
TRBJ1-3 NA 17 NA TRBV27 CASSLLWGTRSGNTIYF TGTGCCAGCAGTTTATTGTGGGGAACCCGCTCTGGAAACACCATATATTTT
TRBJ2-5 TRBD2 12 NA TRBV29-1 CSVGTSQETQYF TGCAGCGTCGGGACTAGTCAGGAGACCCAGTACTTC
TRBJ1-1 NA 13 NA TRBV6-6 CASSYLVDTEAFF TGTGCCAGCAGTTACTTGGTGGACACTGAAGCTTTCTTT
TRBJ1-5 NA 14 NA TRBV5-6 CASSTGRTNQPQHF TGTGCCAGCAGCACCGGACGGACCAATCAGCCCCAGCATTTT
TRBJ2-3 NA 20 NA TRBV6-4 CASSENHLGSSKARTDTQYF TGTGCCAGCAGCGAAAATCATCTCGGAAGCTCTAAGGCTCGGACAGATACGCAGTATTTT
TRBJ1-2 NA 16 NA TRBV2 CASPATAGNRVGGYTF TGTGCCAGCCCAGCTACAGCGGGTAACAGGGTGGGAGGCTACACCTTC
TRBJ2-1 TRBD2 13 NA TRBV7-3 CASSLSPRGEQFF TGTGCCAGCAGCTTAAGCCCGCGGGGGGAGCAGTTCTTC
TRBJ2-2 TRBD2 15 NA TRBV11-2 CASNPGTRGTGELFF TGTGCCAGCAATCCCGGGACTAGAGGGACCGGGGAGCTGTTTTTT
TRBJ2-5 NA 14 NA TRBV18 CASSLDSYQETQYF TGTGCCAGCTCACTGGACAGCTACCAAGAGACCCAGTACTTC
TRBJ2-1 TRBD2 13 NA TRBV2 CASPLGRGAWLFF TGTGCCAGTCCGTTGGGGAGGGGTGCATGGCTGTTCTTC
TRBJ2-7 NA 10 NA TRBV29-1 CSVVFHEQYF TGCAGCGTTGTCTTCCACGAGCAGTACTTC
TRBJ1-2 TRBD1 13 NA TRBV5-6 CASSPGQGDGYTF TGTGCCAGCAGCCCGGGACAGGGGGATGGCTACACCTTC
TRBJ1-4 TRBD1 17 NA TRBV7-8 CASSLRDRVNEEEKLFF TGTGCCAGCAGCTTGAGGGACAGGGTTAACGAGGAAGAAAAACTGTTTTTT
TRBJ1-3 TRBD1 15 NA TRBV6-1 CASCPDRGSGNTIYF TGTGCCAGCTGCCCGGACAGGGGTTCTGGAAACACCATATATTTT
TRBJ1-1 NA 14 NA TRBV5-6 CASSKTGPQTEAFF TGTGCCAGCAGTAAGACGGGTCCCCAGACTGAAGCTTTCTTT
TRBJ2-3 NA 12 NA TRBV28 CASSLVGDTQYF TGTGCCAGCAGCCTAGTCGGGGATACGCAGTATTTT
TRBJ1-1 NA 15 NA TRBV7-9 CASSLGPGKNTEAFF TGTGCCAGCAGCTTAGGTCCGGGGAAGAACACTGAAGCTTTCTTT
TRBJ1-1 NA 13 NA TRBV6-5 CATVGPWNTEAFF TGTGCTACCGTGGGGCCCTGGAACACTGAAGCTTTCTTT
TRBJ2-7 NA 16 NA TRBV9 CASSPNSEGSFYEQYF TGTGCCAGCAGCCCCAATTCGGAGGGAAGTTTCTACGAGCAGTACTTC
TRBJ1-1 NA 14 NA TRBV10-3 CAIRPGRGNTEAFF TGTGCCATCAGACCAGGGAGAGGGAACACTGAAGCTTTCTTT
TRBJ1-1 NA 14 NA TRBV5-1 CASSLGGRNTEAFF TGCGCCAGCAGCTTGGGGGGAAGGAACACTGAAGCTTTCTTT
TRBJ1-1 NA 14 NA TRBV10-1 CASSAGQGNTEAFF TGCGCCAGCAGCGCCGGGCAGGGGAACACTGAAGCTTTCTTT
TRBJ2-7 NA 12 NA TRBV29-1 CSVGQGVGEQYF TGCAGCGTTGGCCAGGGCGTCGGCGAGCAGTACTTC
TRBJ1-5 NA 13 NA TRBV18 CASSPGSNQPQHF TGTGCCAGCTCACCCGGGAGCAATCAGCCCCAGCATTTT
TRBJ2-1 TRBD2 15 NA TRBV6-6 CASSIRTSGKNEQFF TGTGCCAGCAGTATAAGGACTAGCGGGAAAAATGAGCAGTTCTTC
TRBJ2-7 NA 12 NA TRBV30 CAWSPWGSEQYF TGTGCCTGGAGCCCATGGGGCTCCGAGCAGTACTTC
TRBJ2-2 NA 14 NA TRBV5-1 CASSLEGGTGELFF TGCGCCAGCAGCTTGGAGGGGGGCACCGGGGAGCTGTTTTTT
TRBJ1-1 NA 11 once TRBV29-1 CSVAVNTEAFF TGCAGCGTGGCGGTGAACACTGAAGCTTTCTTT
TRBJ2-7 NA 12 NA TRBV6-5 CASSLFRGEQYF TGTGCCAGCAGCCTCTTCCGGGGCGAGCAGTACTTC
TRBJ2-5 NA 14 NA TRBV7-2 CASSPGYGGETQYF TGTGCCAGCAGCCCGGGATATGGGGGAGAGACCCAGTACTTC
TRBJ2-7 NA 15 NA TRBV7-6 CASSLERGGAYEQYF TGTGCCAGCAGCTTAGAAAGAGGAGGTGCCTACGAGCAGTACTTC
TRBJ2-3 TRBD1 14 NA TRBV27 CASTRDRGTDTQYF TGTGCCAGCACCCGGGACAGGGGCACAGATACGCAGTATTTT
TRBJ2-2 NA 15 NA TRBV21-1 CASSATKLGGGELFF TGTGCCAGCAGCGCGACAAAACTAGGAGGCGGGGAGCTGTTTTTT
TRBJ1-2 TRBD1 13 NA TRBV2 CASSEDRDYGYTF TGTGCCAGCAGCGAAGACAGGGACTATGGCTACACCTTC